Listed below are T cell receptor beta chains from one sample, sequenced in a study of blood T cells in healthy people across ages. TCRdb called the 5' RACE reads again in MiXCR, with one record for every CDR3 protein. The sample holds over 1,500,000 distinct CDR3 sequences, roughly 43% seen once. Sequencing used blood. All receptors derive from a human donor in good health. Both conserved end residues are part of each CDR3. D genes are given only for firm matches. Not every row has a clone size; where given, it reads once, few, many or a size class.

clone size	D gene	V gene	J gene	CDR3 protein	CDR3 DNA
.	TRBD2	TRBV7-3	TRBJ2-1	CASSPALLAGLDEQFF	TGTGCCAGCAGCCCAGCCCTTCTAGCGGGGTTGGATGAGCAGTTCTTC
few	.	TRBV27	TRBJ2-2	CASREHSAGELFF	TGTGCCAGCAGGGAACACAGCGCCGGGGAGCTGTTTTTT
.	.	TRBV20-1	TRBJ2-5	CSATKTGVTETQYF	TGCAGTGCTACAAAGACGGGGGTAACGGAGACCCAGTACTTC
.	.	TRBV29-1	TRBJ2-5	CSVAPSGVQYF	TGCAGCGTTGCCCCGAGCGGAGTACAGTACTTC
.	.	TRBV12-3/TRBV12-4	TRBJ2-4	CASSLEQIRATYF	TGTGCCAGCAGTTTAGAACAGATAAGGGCCACGTACTTC
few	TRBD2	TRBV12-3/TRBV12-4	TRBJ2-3	CASSLTGLAPDKRYF	TGTGCCAGCAGTTTGACGGGACTAGCGCCTGATAAGCGGTATTTT
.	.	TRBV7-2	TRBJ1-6	CASNSGDTLRNSPLHF	TGTGCCAGCAACTCGGGTGACACATTGAGGAATTCACCCCTCCACTTT
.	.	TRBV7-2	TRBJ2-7	CASSLVPQAGSYEQYF	TGTGCCAGCAGCTTAGTTCCCCAGGCCGGCTCCTACGAGCAGTACTTC
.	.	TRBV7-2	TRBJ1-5	CASSPQQGSNQPQHF	TGTGCCAGCAGCCCGCAACAGGGTAGCAATCAGCCCCAGCATTTT
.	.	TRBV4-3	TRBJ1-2	CASSQGNRGQRGYTF	TGCGCCAGCAGCCAAGGAAATCGGGGGCAGCGGGGCTACACCTTC
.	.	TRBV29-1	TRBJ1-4	CSVGIASEKLFF	TGCAGCGTTGGTATTGCCTCCGAAAAACTGTTTTTT
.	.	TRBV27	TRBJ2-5	CASSLSVKETQYF	TGTGCCAGCAGTTTATCTGTGAAGGAGACCCAGTACTTC
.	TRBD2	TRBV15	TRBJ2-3	CATSRGGVRAGGPTDTQYF	TGTGCCACCAGCAGAGGTGGTGTGCGAGCGGGGGGGCCCACAGATACGCAGTATTTT
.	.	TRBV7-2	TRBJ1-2	CASRFVDRDYGYTF	TGTGCCAGCAGATTCGTGGACCGGGACTATGGCTACACCTTC
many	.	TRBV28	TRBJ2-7	CASSLSQGSYEQYF	TGTGCCAGCAGCTTATCCCAGGGCTCCTACGAGCAGTACTTC
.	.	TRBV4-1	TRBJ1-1	CASSQLPGWLNTEAFF	TGCGCCAGCAGCCAATTACCTGGATGGTTGAACACTGAAGCTTTCTTT
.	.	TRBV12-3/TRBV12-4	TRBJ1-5	CAGSLSGTQPQHF	TGTGCCGGCAGTTTATCAGGGACTCAGCCCCAGCATTTT
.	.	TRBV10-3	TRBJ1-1	CAISHGHPEAFF	TGTGCCATCAGTCACGGGCACCCCGAAGCTTTCTTT
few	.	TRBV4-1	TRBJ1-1	CASSQHGTLEGAFF	TGCGCCAGCAGCCAACATGGGACGCTAGAAGGAGCTTTCTTT
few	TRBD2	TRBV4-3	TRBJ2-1	CASSQEAGDYNEQFF	TGCGCCAGCAGCCAAGAAGCGGGGGACTACAATGAGCAGTTCTTC
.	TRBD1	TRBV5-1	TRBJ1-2	CASSLDGTGSYGYTF	TGCGCCAGCAGCTTGGATGGGACAGGGAGTTATGGCTACACCTTC
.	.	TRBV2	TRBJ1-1	CASSFDRLGPGTEAFF	TGTGCCAGCAGTTTTGACAGGCTTGGACCGGGCACTGAAGCTTTCTTT
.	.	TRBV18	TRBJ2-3	CASSPAGGPSTDTQYF	TGTGCCAGCTCACCAGCCGGGGGACCTAGCACAGATACGCAGTATTTT
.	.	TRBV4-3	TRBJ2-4	CASSQVSGADIQYF	TGCGCCAGCAGCCAAGTGTCCGGGGCGGACATTCAGTACTTC
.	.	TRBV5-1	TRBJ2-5	CASSIGDLETQYF	TGCGCCAGCAGCATTGGGGATTTGGAGACCCAGTACTTC
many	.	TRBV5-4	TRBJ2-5	CASSSQNQETQYF	TGTGCCAGCAGCTCACAGAATCAAGAGACCCAGTACTTC
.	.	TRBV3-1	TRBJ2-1	CASSQEVATYNEQFF	TGTGCCAGCAGCCAAGAGGTAGCGACCTACAATGAGCAGTTCTTC
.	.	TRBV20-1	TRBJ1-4	CSASMAGIPNEKLFF	TGCAGTGCTAGTATGGCGGGGATACCTAATGAAAAACTGTTTTTT
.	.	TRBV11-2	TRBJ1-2	CASTIRGTVSYTF	TGTGCCAGCACCATTCGGGGGACCGTAAGCTACACCTTC